This T cell receptor (beta chain) was recorded in a study of OX40 agonist ivuxolimab in advanced cancers. At the level of the whole study: Ivuxolimab was a fully human IgG2 agonistic monoclonal antibody targeting the costimulatory receptor OX40 (CD134). Intravenous ivuxolimab was administered to patients every 2 weeks at six dose levels: 0.01, 0.1, 0.3, 1.5, 3 and 10 mg/kg. Of the approximately 50 patients in dose escalation, about 20 had hepatocellular carcinoma, around 15 had melanoma, 9 had renal cell carcinoma and 9 had head and neck cancer. In the dose-escalation cohort, 82.7% of patients were male, and the mean age was approximately 60 years, with a range of about 23 to 90. Prior anti-PD-1, anti-PD-L1 or anti-CTLA-4 therapy was permitted, and 30% to 50% of dose-escalation patients had received checkpoint inhibitors. Partial responses occurred in three dose-escalation patients, of whom one had hepatocellular carcinoma and two had cutaneous melanoma. The purpose of peripheral TCRbeta sequencing was to test whether ivuxolimab changed TCR sequence diversity and led to clonal T-cell expansion. The paper reports the monotherapy dose-escalation portion (N of about 47 patients) of the phase I ivuxolimab trial.

Spanning cysteine to phenylalanine, the CDR3 consists of 12 amino acids. Just CDR3 DNA is preserved here, 36 bases in frame from base 1. Taken from the germline V gene, the CDR1 and CDR2 loops are SGHNT and YENEEA. V is cut by 5 bases and J by 3 bases, and the space between the germline ends is 7 bases. The trial excluded patients who had a history of autoimmune disease or were on systemic immunosuppression. Peripheral blood for TCR sequencing was drawn from every dose cohort at baseline, at cycle 4 day 1 and at cycle 7 day 1. Samples came from an open-label, multicenter, first-in-human phase I dose-escalation trial of ivuxolimab. Adults with locally advanced or metastatic melanoma, renal cell carcinoma, hepatocellular carcinoma or head and neck squamous cell carcinoma were enrolled in the trial. CD4+ and CD8+ T cells were sorted separately from peripheral blood before TCR sequencing. On the study overall, not on this receptor specifically: At doses of 0.1 to 3.0 mg/kg, clonal expansion of both CD4+ and CD8+ T cells in blood was seen between baseline and week 6. In the 0.1-3.0 mg/kg groups, partial responders were among the patients with the lowest normalized peripheral clonal expansion, particularly in CD8+ T cells. The antigen specificity of the clonally expanded peripheral T cells was not determined. Low levels of normalized T-cell clonal expansion were also seen in some patients who did not respond. After ivuxolimab, expanded clones were on average more numerous among CD8+ T cells than among CD4+ T cells.

To sequence the TCRbeta CDR3 region, genomic DNA was isolated from the sorted cells. The immunoSEQ Assay was used to sequence the TCRbeta CDR3 regions. Drawn from immuneACCESS, this table holds only the in-frame rearrangements with V and J called that TCRdb kept. Clones are partly lost; checked studies trace under half to an unresolved V gene and leave the rest unexplained. Present in this sample are approximately 60,000 clones, around four fifths of which were seen just once. The ten largest clones take up 2.8% of the sample. This clone appeared once. The specificity of this receptor is unknown. Base quality data are lacking; no much larger clone is found one base away.

The V gene is TRBV11-3 and the J gene is TRBJ2-5, with the D gene not confidently named. Sequenced material: CD4+ or CD8+ T cells sorted from blood, taken in a trial of the OX40 agonist ivuxolimab. This clonotype was obtained from an adult with an advanced solid tumor such as melanoma, head and neck, liver or kidney cancer. The CDR3: CASSASKETQYF. The base sequence is TGTGCCAGCAGCGCATCTAAAGAGACCCAGTACTTC.